This T cell receptor (beta chain) originates from a study of OX40 agonist ivuxolimab in advanced cancers. V was cut by 2 bases and J by 5 bases, with 9 bases left in between. Looked up from germline, CDR1 is SGHNT and CDR2 is YENEEA. This CDR3 spans 13 amino acids. Assay: immunoSEQ multiplex PCR; the TCRdb copy retains only in-frame clones and omits some. This sample has about 64,000 clones, with 84% found just once. The chain employs TRBV11-3 and TRBJ1-1; a possible D gene is TRBD1 (5 bases). The input for sequencing was CD4+ or CD8+ T cells sorted from blood, taken in a trial of the OX40 agonist ivuxolimab. This clonotype was sampled from an adult with an advanced solid tumor such as melanoma, head and neck, liver or kidney cancer. The CDR3 sequence: CASSLLGGTEAFF. DNA of the CDR3: TGTGCCAGCAGCTTATTGGGGGGAACTGAAGCTTTCTTT.